This T cell receptor (beta chain) emerged from a study of blood T cell repertoires in COVID-19 (dated by TCRdb to 2019 to 2021). At the level of the whole study: Samples covering the acute and convalescent phases of COVID-19 were provided by collaborators in the United States, Italy and Spain. The material from the prospective study consisted of cDNA or gDNA derived from T cells, B-cell-depleted T cells, or PBMCs. The dataset comprised deeply sampled blood TCRbeta repertoires from subjects exposed to, actively infected with, or recovered from COVID-19. The repertoires were released in a freely available public database intended as a resource for research on the immune response to SARS-CoV-2. The samples were drawn from two sources: the first 160 participants of the ongoing ImmuneRACE study, and fewer than 1,500 subjects contributed by 6 global collaborators. The sample metadata nearly always contained a de-identified subject ID, COVID-19 status, age in years and sex. Where available, HLA class I and class II types were taken from metadata supplied by the sample provider and were not determined by assay-based typing. What the authors observed across the whole study: Clinical and demographic metadata were provided uncurated, with the amount varying by source and participant.

In the case of this clone: There is no known antigen for this receptor. No much larger clonotype is one base removed from it; base qualities were not supplied.

The CDR3 holds 12 amino acids from the cysteine to the phenylalanine. Just CDR3 DNA is preserved here, 36 bases in frame from base 1. CDR1 and CDR2 (MNHEY, SVGAGI) derive from the germline V gene. At the junction V is shortened by 7 bases and J by 5 bases, with 11 bases in between. Samples from volunteer blood donors who had recovered from COVID-19 were contributed by a second Seattle source. Each collaborating institution followed its own protocols to collect whole blood in K2EDTA tubes. For TCRbeta analysis, collaborators shipped samples as frozen whole blood, isolated PBMCs, or DNA extracted from either of those sample types. The immunoSEQ Assay, a bias-controlled multiplex PCR, was used to amplify TCRbeta CDR3 regions from genomic DNA. Concerning the study's data processing: The number of nucleated cells in each sample was estimated from the amplification of reference gene primers within the assay. To quantify the absolute abundance of each unique TCRbeta CDR3 rearrangement, sequence reads were collapsed and filtered. For each sample, productive Simpson clonality was calculated by taking the square root of Simpson's diversity index across productive rearrangements. What TCRdb holds here is the immuneACCESS table cut down to in-frame rearrangements. Part of the clones is not present; checked against another copy, under half of the missing clones reflect an unresolved V gene, and the others are unexplained. V and J calls and clone size follow that table, whereas D and trimming were derived from the DNA. The sample table holds over 250,000 clones, of which 88% were seen once. Jointly, the top ten make up 4% of the sample.

This receptor was obtained from a man in his fifties or sixties who had recovered from COVID-19. Recombination connected TRBV6-5 to TRBJ1-1, with TRBD1 perhaps the D gene, on 6 matching bases. Sequencing was done on a sample of peripheral blood. The CDR3 is CASMQGLTEAFF. The base sequence is TGTGCCAGCATGCAGGGGCTGACTGAAGCTTTCTTT.